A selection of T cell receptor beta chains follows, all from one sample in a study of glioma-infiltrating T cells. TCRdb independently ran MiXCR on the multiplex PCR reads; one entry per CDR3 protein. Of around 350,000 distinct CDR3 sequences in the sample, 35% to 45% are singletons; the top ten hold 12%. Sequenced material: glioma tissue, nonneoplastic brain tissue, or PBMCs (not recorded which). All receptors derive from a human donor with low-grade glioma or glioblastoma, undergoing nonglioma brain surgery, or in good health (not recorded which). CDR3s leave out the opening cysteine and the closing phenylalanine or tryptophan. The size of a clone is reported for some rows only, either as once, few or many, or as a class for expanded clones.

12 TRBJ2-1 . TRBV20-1 SLMGSSSYNERF
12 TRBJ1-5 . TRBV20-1 SAIGQGMDQPQH
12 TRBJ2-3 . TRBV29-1 SPADQEITDTQY
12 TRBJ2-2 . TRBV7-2 ASIPRTVPGELF
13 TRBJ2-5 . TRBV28 ASSLGSEGEETQY
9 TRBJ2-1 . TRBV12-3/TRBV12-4 ASSRILVQF
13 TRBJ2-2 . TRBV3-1 ASRRTLRGTGELF
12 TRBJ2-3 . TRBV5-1 ASSYTSGRDTQY
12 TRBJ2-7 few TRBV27 ASSWGASSYEQY
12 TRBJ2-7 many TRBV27 ASLRTGGRYEQY
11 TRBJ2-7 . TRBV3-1 ASSQGAGREQY
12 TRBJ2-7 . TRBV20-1 SARGPLLGGEQY
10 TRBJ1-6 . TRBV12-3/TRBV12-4 ASSLRPKTLH